This TCR beta chain was observed in a study of cytomegalovirus exposure and HLA in healthy donors. As for the study in general: The 120 or so validation repertoires used a platform that matched the one used for the 500 to 700 first-cohort repertoires, as a later analysis reported.

The protocol was immunoSEQ multiplex PCR, while the TCRdb copy is restricted to in-frame clones and leaves out a portion. The sample includes some 98,000 clones, 87% of them seen just once. Study outcomes and limitations: There were approximately 150 TCR beta chains listed as cytomegalovirus-associated.

A note on this clone: Its matching antigen is unknown.

The CDR3 is made up of 14 amino acids. V gave up 3 bases and J gave up 2 bases, with 11 bases separating them. Looked up from germline, CDR1 is KGHSH and CDR2 is LQKENI. Sequenced input: PBMCs. This receptor was taken from a man between 18 and 29 years old in good health and CMV-seropositive. This chain joins TRBV18 and TRBJ2-7; weak D call: TRBD1 (6 bases). In DNA, the CDR3 is TGTGCCAGCTCACCTAACAGGGACCCCTACGAGCAGTACTTC. Translating gives CASSPNRDPYEQYF.